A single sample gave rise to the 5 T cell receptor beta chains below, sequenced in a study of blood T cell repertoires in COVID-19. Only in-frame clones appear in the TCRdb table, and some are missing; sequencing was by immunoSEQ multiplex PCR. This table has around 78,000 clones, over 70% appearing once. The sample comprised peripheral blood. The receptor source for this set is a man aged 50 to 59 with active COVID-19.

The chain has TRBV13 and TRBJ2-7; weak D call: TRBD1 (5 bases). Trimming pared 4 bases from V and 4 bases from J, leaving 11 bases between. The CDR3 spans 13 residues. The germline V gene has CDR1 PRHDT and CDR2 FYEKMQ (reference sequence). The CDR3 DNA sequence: TGTGCCAGCAGCTCCTCGGACAATTACGAGCAGTACTTC. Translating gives CASSSSDNYEQYF.

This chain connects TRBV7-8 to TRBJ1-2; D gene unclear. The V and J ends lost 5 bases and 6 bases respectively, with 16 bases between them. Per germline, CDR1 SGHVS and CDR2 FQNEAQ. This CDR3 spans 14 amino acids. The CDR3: CASSPESRRDGYTF. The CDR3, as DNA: TGTGCCAGCAGCCCAGAGAGTAGGAGGGATGGCTACACCTTC.

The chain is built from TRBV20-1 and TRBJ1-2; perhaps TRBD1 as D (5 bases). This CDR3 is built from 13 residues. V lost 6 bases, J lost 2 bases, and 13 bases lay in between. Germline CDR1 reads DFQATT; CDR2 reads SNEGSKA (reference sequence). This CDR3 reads CSASLTENYGYTF. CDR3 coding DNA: TGCAGTGCGAGTCTGACAGAGAACTATGGCTACACCTTC.

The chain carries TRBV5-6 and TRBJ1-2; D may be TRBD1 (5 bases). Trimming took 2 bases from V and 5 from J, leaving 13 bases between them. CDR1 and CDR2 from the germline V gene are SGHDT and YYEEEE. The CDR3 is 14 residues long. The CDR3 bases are TGTGCCAGCAGCTTAAAGGGGTACTTATATGGCTACACCTTC. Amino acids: CASSLKGYLYGYTF.

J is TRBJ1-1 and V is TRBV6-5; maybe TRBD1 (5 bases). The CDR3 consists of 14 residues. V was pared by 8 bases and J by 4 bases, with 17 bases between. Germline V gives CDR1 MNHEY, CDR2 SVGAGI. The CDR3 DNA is TGTGCCAGCTGGGGGAGGGGCTACAGCACTGAAGCTTTCTTT. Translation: CASWGRGYSTEAFF.